These 18 T cell receptor beta chains were sequenced from one sample in a study of vaccination effects on CD4 cells after COVID-19. Antigen-specific CD4+ T cells were expanded (with viral peptide pools) by the ViraFEST assay ahead of sequencing. Culture proceeded for approximately nine days, and CD4+ T cells were then isolated. These receptors lack a known antigen. Repertoires were generated with immunoSEQ multiplex PCR, while TCRdb's copy carries only in-frame clones and drops some. Of just over 30,000 clones listed, roughly 63% are singletons. The source material was CD4+ T cells from PBMCs cultured with HCoV-229E spike peptides, sampled before COVID-19 vaccination. The receptors shown here come from a human donor who received a COVID-19 vaccine.

This clone was detected once. The chain carries TRBV30 and TRBJ2-1; TRBD1 matches 7 bases. V was clipped by 3 bases and J by 7 bases; unmatched bases: 6. Germline CDR1 GTSNPN, CDR2 SVGIG (reference sequence). This CDR3 is built from 13 residues. CDR3 sequence (DNA): TGTGCCTGGAGGATGACAGGGACGAATGAGCAGTTCTTC. Protein product: CAWRMTGTNEQFF.

This clone has a handful of counts. This chain connects TRBV5-1 to TRBJ2-3, with TRBD1 matching over 7 bases. CDR3 length equals 11 residues. The V segment lost 6 bases and the J segment 11 bases; nucleotides outside the gene matches: 6. Per the germline V gene, CDR1 is SGHRS and CDR2 is YFSETQ. The CDR3 DNA follows: TGCGCCAGCACTTCCGGGACAGAGCAGTATTTT. Residues: CASTSGTEQYF.

The V call is TRBV6-5, the J call TRBJ1-2, with TRBD1 identical over 10 bases. The CDR3 consists of 13 residues. The junction had 0 bases not matched to a gene; V was cut back by 6 bases and J by 2 bases. Per germline, CDR1 MNHEY and CDR2 SVGAGI. CDR3 sequence reads: CASRTGGNYGYTF. The CDR3 nucleotides read TGTGCCAGCAGGACAGGGGGCAACTATGGCTACACCTTC.

The V gene is TRBV5-1, the J gene TRBJ2-2; 7 bases are a match to TRBD1. This CDR3 contains 14 residues. Trimming took 5 bases from V and 5 from J; bases not matched to a gene: 6. Germline V gene lookup returns CDR1 SGHRS and CDR2 YFSETQ. The CDR3 loop is CASSEGAWTGELFF. CDR3 DNA sequence: TGCGCCAGCAGTGAGGGGGCGTGGACCGGGGAGCTGTTTTTT.

This chain joins TRBV5-4 and TRBJ1-3; TRBD1 agrees at 7 bases. CDR3 length equals 17 residues. Germline values: CDR1 SGHNT, CDR2 YYREEE (reference sequence). Germline trimming cut 2 bases from V and 2 bases from J; bases unmatched to any gene: 10. The CDR3 DNA reads as TGTGCCAGCAGCTTAGGCGGGGGGGGGACAGCTGGAAACACCATATATTTT. This sequence encodes CASSLGGGGTAGNTIYF.

This clone showed up just a few times. The rearrangement uses TRBV7-8 and TRBJ1-5; a possible D gene is TRBD1 (5 bases). The CDR3 loop spans 16 amino acids. V was pared by 2 bases and J by 0 bases, with 11 bases between. From germline, CDR1 is SGHVS and CDR2 FQNEAQ. Here the CDR3 reads CASSLRGGHSNQPQHF. As DNA, the CDR3 is TGTGCCAGCAGCTTAAGGGGCGGTCATAGCAATCAGCCCCAGCATTTT.

The chain uses TRBV30 and TRBJ2-5, with D maybe TRBD2 (5 bases). V gave up 1 base and J gave up 10 bases, with 10 bases separating them. Germline values: CDR1 GTSNPN, CDR2 SVGIG (reference sequence). CDR3 size: 11 residues. CDR3 protein: CAWSAGGIQYF. The CDR3 coding sequence is TGTGCCTGGAGTGCCGGAGGAATCCAGTACTTC.

The genes are TRBV27 and TRBJ1-2; tentative D call: TRBD1 (5 bases). V was clipped by 6 bases and J by 0 bases, with 17 bases between them. This CDR3 region has 16 residues. CDR1 is MNHEY and CDR2 is SMNVEV in the germline V gene (reference sequence). The CDR3 DNA follows: TGTGCCAGCAGCGAGCCAGAACCAGGGACTAACTATGGCTACACCTTC. It specifies CASSEPEPGTNYGYTF.

This chain links TRBV18 with TRBJ2-5; no clear D. Germline lookup yields CDR1 KGHSH and CDR2 LQKENI. V lost 2 bases, J lost 1 base, and 2 bases lay in between. The CDR3 sequence is 12 residues long. CDR3 nucleotides: TGTGCCAGCTCACCAGTCCAAGAGACCCAGTACTTC. Translation gives CASSPVQETQYF. The variable domain in full, completed from reference TRBV18 and TRBJ2-5, reads NAGVMQNPRHLVRRRGQEARLRCSPMKGHSHVYWYRQLPEEGLKFMVYLQKENIIDESGMPKERFSAEFPKEGPSILRIQQVVRGDSAAYFCASSPVQETQYFGPGTRLLVL.

This rearrangement joins TRBV30 to TRBJ1-1; D possibly corresponds to TRBD1 (5 bases). With 7 bases removed from V and 6 bases from J, the gap between germline ends came to 18 bases. The CDR3 consists of 13 residues. CDR1 GTSNPN and CDR2 SVGIG come from the germline V gene (reference sequence). As DNA, the CDR3 is TGTGCCTCCACCCGGGGGGGGAGGTCTGAAGCTTTCTTT. This sequence encodes CASTRGGRSEAFF.

In this sample, this clone turned up many times. The genes are TRBV27 and TRBJ2-7, with TRBD1 matching over 7 bases. In germline, CDR1 is MNHEY, CDR2 SMNVEV (reference sequence). The CDR3 has 15 amino acids. The V segment lost 1 base and the J segment 5 bases; nucleotides outside the gene matches: 8. The CDR3 DNA reads TGTGCCAGCAGTTTATTTGGACAGGTGAACGACGAGCAGTACTTC. Its protein product is CASSLFGQVNDEQYF.

The chain is built from TRBV5-5 and TRBJ1-1; D gene ambiguous. Per germline, CDR1 SGHKS and CDR2 YYEKEE (reference sequence). Trimming removed 0 bases from V and 0 bases from J, with 18 bases in between. CDR3 length: 18 residues. As DNA, the CDR3 is TGTGCCAGCAGCTTGGCCGTAAGGGAGGTACGGATGAACACTGAAGCTTTCTTT. Translation gives CASSLAVREVRMNTEAFF.

In its sample, this clone was seen a few times. J is TRBJ2-3 and V is TRBV30; D is ambiguous. The germline V gene has CDR1 GTSNPN and CDR2 SVGIG (reference sequence). Deletions cut 2 bases from V and 4 bases from J, with 10 bases between. There are 13 residues in the CDR3. The CDR3 here is CAWSLVSADTQYF. CDR3 coding DNA: TGTGCCTGGAGTCTGGTATCGGCAGATACGCAGTATTTT.

The gene calls are TRBV7-9 and TRBJ2-5, with 14 positions matching TRBD2. Germline V gene sequence: CDR1 SEHNR, CDR2 FQNEAQ (reference sequence). The V gene end was trimmed by 5 bases and the J gene end by 4 bases; junction bases not matched to a gene: 6. This CDR3 has 16 residues. In DNA, the CDR3 is TGTGCCAGCAGCCCGGGACTAGCGGGGGTGGGAGAGACCCAGTACTTC. It yields the protein CASSPGLAGVGETQYF.

As to this clone: A junction end diverges from the germline sequence, so it may reflect a read error. DNA of the CDR3: TGTGCCAGCAGCGGGGTAAACAGCGGGGAGCTGTTTTTT. Its translation is CASSGVNSGELFF. The rearrangement uses TRBV9 and TRBJ2-2; D not resolved. The CDR3 sequence is 13 residues long. CDR1 and CDR2 (germline): SGDLS, YYNGEE.

The chain has TRBV28 and TRBJ1-6; D is unclear. Germline CDR1 is MDHEN and CDR2 is SYDVKM. V gave up 4 bases and J gave up 7 bases, with 11 bases separating them. This CDR3 has 14 residues. CDR3 coding DNA: TGTGCCAGCAGTTATTTACAAGGCAATTCACCCCTCCACTTT. Translated: CASSYLQGNSPLHF.

The chain employs TRBV5-5 and TRBJ1-2; possibly TRBD1 for D (6 bases). V was trimmed by 0 bases and J by 8 bases, leaving 14 bases between them. Germline CDR1 reads SGHKS; CDR2 reads YYEKEE (reference sequence). The CDR3 has 14 residues. The CDR3 DNA reads TGTGCCAGCAGCTTGGAATGGGGGGGGCGAGGCTACACCTTC. This encodes CASSLEWGGRGYTF.

This clone was recorded once. The V call is TRBV3-1 (or the pseudogene TRBV3-2), the J call TRBJ2-7; 11 nucleotides match TRBD2. CDR1 LGHDT and CDR2 YNNKEL come from the germline V gene (reference sequence). Trimming removed 1 base from V and 5 bases from J; junction bases left unmatched: 7. The CDR3 length is 16 residues. CDR3 sequence: CASSQALAGVGNEQYF. CDR3 sequence (DNA): TGTGCCAGCAGCCAAGCACTAGCGGGAGTAGGCAACGAGCAGTACTTC.